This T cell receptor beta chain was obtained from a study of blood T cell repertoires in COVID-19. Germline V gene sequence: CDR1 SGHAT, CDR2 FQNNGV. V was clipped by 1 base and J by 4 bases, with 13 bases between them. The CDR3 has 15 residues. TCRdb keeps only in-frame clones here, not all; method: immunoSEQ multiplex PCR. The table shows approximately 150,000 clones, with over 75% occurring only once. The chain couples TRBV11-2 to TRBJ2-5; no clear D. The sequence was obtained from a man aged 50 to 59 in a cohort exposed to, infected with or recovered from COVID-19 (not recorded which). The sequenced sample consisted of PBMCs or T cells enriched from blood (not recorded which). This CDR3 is CASSLGGATGETQYF. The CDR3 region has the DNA TGTGCCAGCAGCTTAGGAGGAGCCACCGGAGAGACCCAGTACTTC.